This T cell receptor beta chain was obtained from a study of shared clonotypes between healthy human individuals. V dropped 4 bases and J dropped 0; count of bases not matched to a gene: 2. Germline V gene sequence: CDR1 ENHRY, CDR2 SYGVKD. The length of the CDR3 is 15 residues. On this clone itself: The same CDR3 is also encoded by other DNA sequences in this sample.

The donor population consisted of healthy HIV-negative adults with no recent acute infections or vaccinations. The sorted-subset replicate PCRs were given around 0.2 ug DNA, which is 31,000 or so T cell genomes. The protocol was immunoSEQ multiplex PCR, while the TCRdb copy is restricted to in-frame clones and leaves out a portion. The sample has 2 million to 3 million clones, more than 85% seen once. The chain recombines TRBV10-3 with TRBJ2-7; 11 bases match TRBD2. Sequenced input: naive CD4+ T cells from PBMCs. Subset here: CD45RA+ positively selected. This clonotype was obtained from a man in his late teens or twenties in good health. Some clones in this sample may be carry-over from other donors' samples. The CDR3 sequence: CAISAGTSGSYEQYF. In DNA, the CDR3 is TGTGCCATCAGTGCCGGGACTAGCGGCTCCTACGAGCAGTACTTC.